This is a list of T cell receptor beta chains from one sample in a study of blood T cell repertoires in COVID-19. Repertoires were generated with immunoSEQ multiplex PCR, while TCRdb's copy carries only in-frame clones and drops some. The sample consists of over 200,000 clones, 84% of them appearing once. Sequenced material: peripheral blood. The receptors derive from a woman older than 75 with active or convalescent COVID-19. The CDR3 runs from the conserved cysteine through the conserved F or W. D genes are given only for firm matches. Rows give clone size only sometimes, using once, few, many, or a class for an expanded clone.

TRBJ1-2,few,TRBV18,TRBD1,TGTGCCAGCTCACCACCGGGACAGAGAGATCTTGGCTACACCTTC,CASSPPGQRDLGYTF
TRBJ2-1,.,TRBV4-2,TRBD2,TGTGCCAGCAGCCTGGATACCGGGACTAGCGGACACAATGAGCAGTTCTTC,CASSLDTGTSGHNEQFF
TRBJ2-1,.,TRBV11-3,.,TGTGCCAGCAGCGCATACGGGGTAAGCGAGCAGTTCTTC,CASSAYGVSEQFF
TRBJ1-1,.,TRBV25-1,.,TGTGCCAGCAGTGAAAGAGGGTGGAAGACTGAAGCTTTCTTT,CASSERGWKTEAFF
TRBJ2-7,.,TRBV7-2,TRBD2,TGTGCCAGCAGCTTAGCTGCCGGACTAGCGGGGGGGTATGAGCAGTACTTC,CASSLAAGLAGGYEQYF
TRBJ2-7,.,TRBV7-2,.,TGTGCCAGCAGTTCCGTCTCCTACGAGCAGTACTTC,CASSSVSYEQYF
TRBJ1-2,.,TRBV6-1,.,TGTGCCAGCAGTGAACGAACAGGCTACACCTTC,CASSERTGYTF
TRBJ1-3,.,TRBV14,.,TGTGCCAGCAGCCAAGATCGACAGGCTAACTCTGGAAACACCATATATTTT,CASSQDRQANSGNTIYF
TRBJ2-5,.,TRBV21-1,.,TGTGCCAGCTGGAGACTAGCGGGGACCCAGTACTTC,CASWRLAGTQYF
TRBJ1-3,.,TRBV19,TRBD1,TGTGCCACTCGACAGGGGGCTTCTGGAAACACCATATATTTT,CATRQGASGNTIYF
TRBJ2-7,.,TRBV5-1,.,TGCGCCAGCAGCTTGGGAGCGTACGAGCAGTACTTC,CASSLGAYEQYF
TRBJ2-7,.,TRBV11-3,.,TGTGCCAGCAGCAAGGAGGGGGGGATCACCGAGCAGTACTTC,CASSKEGGITEQYF
TRBJ1-5,.,TRBV29-1,TRBD1,TGCAGCGTTGCCAGACAGGGTAATCAGCCCCAGCATTTT,CSVARQGNQPQHF
TRBJ2-7,.,TRBV5-1,TRBD1,TGCGCCAGCAGCCCTCCGGGACAGTCCTACGAGCAGTACTTC,CASSPPGQSYEQYF
TRBJ2-5,.,TRBV5-1,.,TGCGCCAGCGCTAATGAAGAGACCCAGTACTTC,CASANEETQYF
TRBJ2-5,once,TRBV9,.,TGTGCCAGCAGCAAATCTGCTCTTACAGGGTTGCGAGAGACCCAGTACTTC,CASSKSALTGLRETQYF
TRBJ1-2,.,TRBV18,.,TGTGCCAGCTCACCCGAGCGTAGGGCAGGGCACTATGGCTACACCTTC,CASSPERRAGHYGYTF
TRBJ1-2,.,TRBV7-2,.,TGTGCCAGCAGCCCCCAAGGGGGACGGGGTTATGGCTACACCTTC,CASSPQGGRGYGYTF
TRBJ2-7,.,TRBV21-1,.,TGTGCCAGCAGAACCAACAGGGGCTCCTACGAGCAGTACTTC,CASRTNRGSYEQYF
TRBJ1-1,.,TRBV7-3,TRBD1,TGTGCCAGCAGCTTTGACAGGGGGACTGAAGCTTTCTTT,CASSFDRGTEAFF
TRBJ1-4,.,TRBV9,.,TGTGCCAGCAGCGCTTTCACAGGGAATGAAAAACTGTTTTTT,CASSAFTGNEKLFF
TRBJ1-4,.,TRBV7-8,.,TGTGCCAGCAGCCCGCAGGAGCGGGCTAATGAAAAACTGTTTTTT,CASSPQERANEKLFF
TRBJ2-1,.,TRBV5-8,.,TGTGCCAGCAGCTTGGAGGGGTGGGGCTACAATGAGCAGTTCTTC,CASSLEGWGYNEQFF
TRBJ2-5,.,TRBV18,TRBD2,TGTGCCAGCTCACGCGGCGGGGGATTTCAAGAGACCCAGTACTTC,CASSRGGGFQETQYF
TRBJ2-1,once,TRBV10-3,.,TGTGCCATCAGCGACTATCCCTACAATGAGCAGTTCTTC,CAISDYPYNEQFF
TRBJ1-2,.,TRBV7-9,.,TGTGCCAGCAGCCGTCAGGGTTATGGCTACACCTTC,CASSRQGYGYTF
TRBJ2-2,.,TRBV12-3/TRBV12-4,.,TGTGCCAGCAGGCCTGGTGGGCCCGGGGAGCTGTTTTTT,CASRPGGPGELFF
TRBJ2-1,.,TRBV9,TRBD2,TGTGCCAGCAGCGTCAGGACTAGCGGGAGGGCCGAAAATGAGCAGTTCTTC,CASSVRTSGRAENEQFF